This T cell receptor (beta chain) was sequenced for a study of spatial heterogeneity in lung cancer. Study summary: Strongly correlated with TCR transcript counts in tumor regions was a T cell module score, which was a transcriptional module score calculated from matched bulk RNA-seq.

In its sample, this clonotype was seen many times. What it binds is not known. General study points: Expanded alpha and beta TCR counts within tumors tracked tumor mutation counts.

Time point specified: sample taken at primary tumor resection. Frozen PBMC, nontumor lung or tumor provided whole RNA, which was sequenced unsorted. TCRdb used MiXCR to reprocess the 5' RACE reads, holding one entry per CDR3 protein. Here the sample spans roughly 7,700 distinct CDR3 sequences, around 12% being singletons. The CDR3 loop spans 14 amino acids. Trimming took 3 bases from V and 2 from J, leaving 9 bases between them. Germline assignment: CDR1 LGHDT and CDR2 YNNKEL (reference sequence). The sample in question was lung tumor tissue, obtained at surgery. The rearrangement links TRBV3-1 to TRBJ2-3, with D possibly matching TRBD2 (6 bases). This sequence was found in a male donor with early-stage non-small cell lung cancer. The CDR3 coding sequence is TGTGCCAGCAGCCAGGGGGGTATCACAGATACGCAGTATTTT. This codes for CASSQGGITDTQYF.